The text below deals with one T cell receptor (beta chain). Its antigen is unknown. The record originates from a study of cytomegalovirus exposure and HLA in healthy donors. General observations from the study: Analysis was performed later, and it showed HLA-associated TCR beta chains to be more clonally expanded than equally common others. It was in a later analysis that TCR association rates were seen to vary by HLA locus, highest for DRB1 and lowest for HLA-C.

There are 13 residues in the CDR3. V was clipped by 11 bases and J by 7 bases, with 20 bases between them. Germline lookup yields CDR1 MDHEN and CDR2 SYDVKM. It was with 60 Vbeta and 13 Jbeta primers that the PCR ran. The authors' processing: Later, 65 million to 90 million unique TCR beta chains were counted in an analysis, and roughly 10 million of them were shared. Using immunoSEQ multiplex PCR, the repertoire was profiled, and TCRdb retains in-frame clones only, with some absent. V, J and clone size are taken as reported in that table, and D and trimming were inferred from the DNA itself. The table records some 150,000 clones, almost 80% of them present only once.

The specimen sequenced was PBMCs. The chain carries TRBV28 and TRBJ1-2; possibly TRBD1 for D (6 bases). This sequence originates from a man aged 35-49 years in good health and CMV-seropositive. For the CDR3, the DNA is TGTGCCTCTAATGTCAGGGGAGACTTTGGCTACACCTTC. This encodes CASNVRGDFGYTF.